This TCR beta chain was found in a study of blood T cell repertoires in COVID-19. Study information: Samples representing acute and convalescent COVID-19 were sourced from the United States, Italy and Spain. Sources were T cells, B-cell-depleted T cells, or PBMCs; the material itself was cDNA or gDNA.

V lost 2 bases to trimming and J lost 4 bases; unmatched junction nucleotides: 7. In germline, CDR1 is SGHVS, CDR2 FQNEAQ. The CDR3 sequence is 16 residues long. Original analysis: Reference gene primer amplification gave estimated nucleated cell counts. Some clones are missing from TCRdb's copy, which holds only in-frame ones; the method was immunoSEQ multiplex PCR. V, J and clone size are taken as reported in that table, and D and trimming were inferred from the DNA itself. The sample holds 200,000 or so clones, roughly 76% seen once. While infection was still active, Seattle patients were enrolled and then followed longitudinally.

The sequence was collected from a woman of 80 years or more with COVID-19, enrolled during active disease. The chain uses TRBV7-8 and TRBJ2-2, with TRBD2 identical over 7 bases. The specimen was peripheral blood. The CDR3 loop reads CASSLSSGIGTGELFF. CDR3 coding DNA: TGTGCCAGCAGCTTATCCAGCGGGATAGGCACCGGGGAGCTGTTTTTT.